Presented here are 6 T cell receptor beta chains from one specimen sequenced in a study of blood T cell repertoires in COVID-19. Profiled with immunoSEQ multiplex PCR; TCRdb holds only in-frame clones, not every one. Of 200,000 to 250,000 clones in the sample, around nine tenths were seen once. The specimen sequenced was peripheral blood. These receptors were obtained from a man between 60 and 70 years old with acute or convalescent COVID-19.

The chain employs TRBV12-3 or TRBV12-4 and TRBJ1-2; 8 nucleotides match TRBD1. V lost 10 bases to trimming and J lost 7 bases; unmatched junction nucleotides: 11. The CDR3 totals 13 residues. The DNA of the CDR3 is TGTGCCACCAGCAGGTCAGGGGGCCGTGGCTACACCTTC. Translated, it gives CATSRSGGRGYTF.

The V call is TRBV28, the J call TRBJ1-3; possible D gene TRBD1, 5 bases. The CDR3 covers 15 residues. The V and J ends lost 4 bases and 8 bases respectively, with 18 bases between them. CDR1 is MDHEN, CDR2 SYDVKM, per germline. CDR3 sequence (DNA): TGTGCCAGCAGTTCCGCCGGGACCGGCGGGGACACCATATATTTT. Protein sequence: CASSSAGTGGDTIYF.

This sequence joins TRBV13 and TRBJ1-2; 9 bases agree with TRBD1. V gave up 3 bases and J gave up 6 bases; unmatched junction bases: 17. CDR1 is PRHDT, CDR2 FYEKMQ, per germline (reference sequence). The CDR3 has 18 residues. The CDR3 nucleotides are TGTGCCAGCAGCTTTGGGTTGATGTACAGGGGGCCCTTTCATGGCTACACCTTC. Translation: CASSFGLMYRGPFHGYTF. The whole variable domain, filled in from reference TRBV13 and TRBJ1-2, reads AAGVIQSPRHLIKEKRETATLKCYPIPRHDTVYWYQQGPGQDPQFLISFYEKMQSDKGSIPDRFSAQQFSDYHSELNMSSLELGDSALYFCASSFGLMYRGPFHGYTFGSGTRLTVV.

This clone was seen a few times. This chain uses TRBV7-9 with TRBJ2-7; D possibly corresponds to TRBD2 (7 bases). V gave up 5 bases and J gave up 2 bases, with 16 bases separating them. Germline assignment: CDR1 SEHNR and CDR2 FQNEAQ (reference sequence). The CDR3 covers 15 residues. CDR3 protein: CASSLGGGLPYEQYF. Written as DNA, the CDR3 is TGTGCCAGCAGCCTAGGCGGGGGCCTCCCCTACGAGCAGTACTTC.

This chain uses TRBV7-9 with TRBJ2-5, with 14 positions matching TRBD2. The germline CDR1 and CDR2 sequences are SEHNR and FQNEAQ (reference sequence). The CDR3 totals 19 residues. The trim removed 4 bases at V and 2 bases at J, leaving 12 bases unmatched. The CDR3 protein is CASSSPGTSGGHTQETQYF. The CDR3 DNA follows: TGTGCCAGCAGCTCACCCGGGACTAGCGGGGGCCATACACAAGAGACCCAGTACTTC. The whole variable domain, remainder taken from reference TRBV7-9 and TRBJ2-5, is DTGVSQNPRHKITKRGQNVTFRCDPISEHNRLYWYRQTLGQGPEFLTYFQNEAQLEKSRLLSDRFSAERPKGSFSTLEIQRTEQGDSAMYLCASSSPGTSGGHTQETQYFGPGTRLLVL.

This chain uses TRBV19 with TRBJ2-7; TRBD1 is a possible D gene (7 bases). Germline V gene sequence: CDR1 LNHDA, CDR2 SQIVND (reference sequence). Trimming pared 5 bases from V and 4 bases from J, leaving 12 bases between. This CDR3 comprises 13 residues. CDR3 sequence: CASSAGGRYEQYF. CDR3 sequence (DNA): TGTGCCAGTAGTGCAGGGGGGAGGTACGAGCAGTACTTC.